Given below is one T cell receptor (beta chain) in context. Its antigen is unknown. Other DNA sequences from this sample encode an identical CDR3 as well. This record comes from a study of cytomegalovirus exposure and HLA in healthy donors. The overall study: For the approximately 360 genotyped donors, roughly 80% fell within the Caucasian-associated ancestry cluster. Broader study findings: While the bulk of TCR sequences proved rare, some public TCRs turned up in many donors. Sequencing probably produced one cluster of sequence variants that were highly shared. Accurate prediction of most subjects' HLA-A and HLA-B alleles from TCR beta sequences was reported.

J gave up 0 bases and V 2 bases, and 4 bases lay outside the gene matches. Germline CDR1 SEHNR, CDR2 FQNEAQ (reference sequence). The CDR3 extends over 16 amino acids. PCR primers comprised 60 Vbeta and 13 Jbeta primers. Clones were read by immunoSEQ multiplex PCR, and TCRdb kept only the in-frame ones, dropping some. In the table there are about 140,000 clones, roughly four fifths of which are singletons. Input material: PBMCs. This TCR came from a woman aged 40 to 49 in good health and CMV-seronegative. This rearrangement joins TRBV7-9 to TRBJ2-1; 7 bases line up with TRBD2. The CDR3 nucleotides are TGTGCCAGCAGCTTAAGCCTAGCGGCCTCCTACAATGAGCAGTTCTTC. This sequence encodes CASSLSLAASYNEQFF.